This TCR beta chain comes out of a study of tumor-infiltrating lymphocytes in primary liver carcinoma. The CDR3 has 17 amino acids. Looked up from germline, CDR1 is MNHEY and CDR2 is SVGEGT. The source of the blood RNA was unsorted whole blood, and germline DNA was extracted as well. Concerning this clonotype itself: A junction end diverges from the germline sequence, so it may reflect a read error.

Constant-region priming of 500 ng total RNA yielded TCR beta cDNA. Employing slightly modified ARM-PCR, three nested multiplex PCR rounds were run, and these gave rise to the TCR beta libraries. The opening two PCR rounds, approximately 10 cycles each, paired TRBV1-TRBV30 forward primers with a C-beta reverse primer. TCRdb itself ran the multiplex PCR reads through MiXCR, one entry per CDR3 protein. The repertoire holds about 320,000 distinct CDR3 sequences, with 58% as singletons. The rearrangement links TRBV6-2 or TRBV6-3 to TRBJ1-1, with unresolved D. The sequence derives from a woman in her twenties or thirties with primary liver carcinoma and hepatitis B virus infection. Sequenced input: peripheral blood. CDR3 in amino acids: CASSLPRYKWAGTEAFF. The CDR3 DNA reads TGTGCTAGCAGCCTGCCCCGGTATAAATGGGCCGGCACTGAAGCTTTCTTT.